The 20 T cell receptor beta chains below were found in one sample sequenced in a study of T-cell reconstitution after alpha-beta-depleted transplantation in children. Unique molecular identifiers were used to barcode this TCRbeta library. TCRdb independently ran MiXCR on the PCR reads; one entry per CDR3 protein. The table records roughly 420,000 distinct CDR3 sequences, around 16% of them present only once. Sequenced here: PBMCs, mostly from graft donor cells, sampled 360 days after TCRalphabeta/CD19-depleted stem cell transplant. The receptors stem from a boy younger than two who had a stem cell transplant for Wiskott-Aldrich syndrome, so the T cells may come from the graft donor.

This clonotype was picked up a small number of times. The chain recombines TRBV6-6 with TRBJ1-2, with D unclear. The CDR3 loop spans 10 amino acids. Germline V gives CDR1 MNHNY, CDR2 SVGAGI (reference sequence). With 7 bases removed from V and 6 bases from J, the gap between germline ends came to 6 bases. CDR3 coding DNA: TGTGCCAGCAAGAGAAATGGCTACACCTTC. It specifies CASKRNGYTF.

A few counts support this clonotype. V gene TRBV11-2 combines with J gene TRBJ2-7; 8 bases are a match to TRBD2. The J segment lost 0 bases and the V segment lost 1 base, leaving 11 bases of the junction unmatched. The CDR3 has 18 residues. The germline CDR1 and CDR2 sequences are SGHAT and FQNNGV. CDR3 DNA sequence: TGTGCCAGCAGCTTAGTCCCGGGAGGGCCTACCCTCTCCTACGAGCAGTACTTC. Translated: CASSLVPGGPTLSYEQYF.

The V and J genes are TRBV24-1 and TRBJ2-1, with 12 bases identical to TRBD2. Unmatched junction bases numbered 7, after V lost 3 bases and J lost 8 bases. CDR1 KGHDR and CDR2 SFDVKD come from the germline V gene. The CDR3 extends over 16 amino acids. The CDR3 protein is CATSDRRTSGKDEQFF. The DNA of the CDR3 is TGTGCCACCAGTGATAGACGGACTAGCGGGAAGGATGAGCAGTTCTTC.

The chain combines TRBV11-3 with TRBJ2-5; tentative D call: TRBD1 (5 bases). Trimming cost V 1 base and J 5 bases, with 11 bases left between them. This CDR3 has 14 residues. Per the germline V gene, CDR1 is SGHNT and CDR2 is YENEEA. The CDR3 protein is CASSLGGSRETQYF. The CDR3 DNA reads TGTGCCAGCAGCTTAGGGGGCAGTAGGGAGACCCAGTACTTC.

The J gene is TRBJ1-5, the V gene TRBV7-2; TRBD1 matches 8 bases. Unmatched junction bases numbered 4, after V lost 5 bases and J lost 4 bases. CDR1 is SGHTA and CDR2 is FQGNSA in the germline V gene. This CDR3 comprises 14 residues. CDR3 DNA sequence: TGTGCCAGCAGCCCCCGGGACAGGAATCAGCCCCAGCATTTT. It translates to CASSPRDRNQPQHF.

This clonotype showed up just a few times. The chain recombines TRBV29-1 with TRBJ1-1, with a weak D call TRBD1 (5 bases). Trimming took 4 bases from V and 12 from J, leaving 12 bases between them. Germline V gene lookup returns CDR1 SQVTM and CDR2 ANQGSEA. The CDR3 totals 10 residues. CDR3 sequence (DNA): TGCAGCGTTGGGACACCTCTGTCTTTCTTT. It specifies CSVGTPLSFF.

The CDR3 is CAWSVRVPEQYF. The CDR3 region has the DNA TGTGCCTGGAGTGTAAGGGTGCCCGAGCAGTACTTC. V and J are TRBV30 and TRBJ2-7, with unresolved D. This CDR3 comprises 12 residues. V lost 0 bases to trimming and J lost 6 bases, with 9 bases between them. Germline V lookup: CDR1 GTSNPN, CDR2 SVGIG (reference sequence).

This clonotype came up a few times. V and J are TRBV3-1 and TRBJ2-3; D not certain. The CDR3 totals 14 residues. CDR1 and CDR2 (germline): LGHDT, YNNKEL (reference sequence). V dropped 3 bases and J dropped 0 bases, with 7 bases sitting between them. The CDR3 nucleotides are TGTGCCAGCAGCCAGAGGTCTAGCACAGATACGCAGTATTTT. This gives the protein CASSQRSSTDTQYF.

This clonotype was seen a few times. This chain links TRBV5-1 with TRBJ2-7; D gene unclear. Looked up from germline, CDR1 is SGHRS and CDR2 is YFSETQ. Deletions cut 1 base from V and 0 bases from J, with 8 bases between. This CDR3 has 14 amino acids. Written as DNA, the CDR3 is TGCGCCAGCAGCTTGAACCGGGTCTCCTACGAGCAGTACTTC. This gives the protein CASSLNRVSYEQYF.

The sample holds a few counts of this clonotype. The rearrangement joins TRBV4-1 to TRBJ2-3; D not resolved. Trimming removed 0 bases at V and 0 bases at J, with 7 bases between. The CDR3 is 15 residues long. Germline V gives CDR1 MGHRA, CDR2 YSYEKL. The CDR3 DNA follows: TGCGCCAGCAGCCAAGATCCAGTCAGCACAGATACGCAGTATTTT. Its translation is CASSQDPVSTDTQYF.

The chain links TRBV5-1 to TRBJ2-7; D unclear. Germline CDR1 and CDR2: SGHRS and YFSETQ. V dropped 0 bases and J dropped 0 bases, with 13 bases sitting between them. The CDR3 length is 16 residues. The CDR3 sequence: CASSLVPWENSYEQYF. CDR3 in DNA: TGCGCCAGCAGCTTGGTCCCGTGGGAAAACTCCTACGAGCAGTACTTC.

The chain is built from TRBV28 and TRBJ1-2, with 10 bases identical to TRBD1. CDR3 size: 15 residues. V lost 5 bases and J lost 5; bases outside the gene matches: 8. Germline lookup yields CDR1 MDHEN and CDR2 SYDVKM. CDR3 coding DNA: TGTGCCAGCAGTCCCTGGGACAGGGGACAATATGGCTACACCTTC. It specifies CASSPWDRGQYGYTF.

The chain couples TRBV2 to TRBJ2-2; 7 bases are shared with TRBD1. Germline assignment: CDR1 SNHLY and CDR2 FYNNEI. J gave up 2 bases and V 6 bases, and 6 bases lay outside the gene matches. The CDR3 sequence is 15 residues long. Here the CDR3 reads CASRGRDRNTGELFF. The CDR3 bases are TGTGCCAGCAGGGGCAGGGACAGAAACACCGGGGAGCTGTTTTTT.

This clonotype was counted a few times. The V and J genes are TRBV5-1 and TRBJ2-4; D possibly matches TRBD1 or TRBD2 (6 bases each). This CDR3 has 17 residues. Germline assignment: CDR1 SGHRS and CDR2 YFSETQ. V dropped 4 bases and J dropped 7 bases, with 24 bases sitting between them. CDR3 in amino acids: CASSPGGVEGEGNIQYF. As DNA, the CDR3 is TGCGCCAGCAGCCCCGGAGGGGTCGAGGGGGAAGGGAACATTCAGTACTTC.

This clonotype was detected only a few times. The rearrangement uses TRBV7-9 and TRBJ2-1; D is unclear. CDR1 is SEHNR and CDR2 is FQNEAQ in the germline V gene (reference sequence). There are 15 residues in the CDR3. Trimming shortened V by 3 bases and J by 0 bases, and 9 bases separated the two germline ends. DNA of the CDR3: TGTGCCAGCAGCTTCACCTTGAGCTCCTACAATGAGCAGTTCTTC. It codes for CASSFTLSSYNEQFF.

The table lists this clonotype with a few counts. V is TRBV12-3 or TRBV12-4 and J is TRBJ2-1, with TRBD2 matching 11 bases. The ends lost 3 bases at V and 0 bases at J; junction bases unmatched: 10. The CDR3 extends over 19 amino acids. The CDR3 DNA sequence: TGTGCCAGCAGTTTCCGTAGGACTAGCGGGCTATTCTCCTACAATGAGCAGTTCTTC. This codes for CASSFRRTSGLFSYNEQFF.

This chain connects TRBV18 to TRBJ2-7, with D perhaps TRBD1 (6 bases). The CDR3 length is 15 residues. CDR1 is KGHSH, CDR2 LQKENI, per germline. V dropped 2 bases and J dropped 1 base, with 12 bases sitting between them. The DNA of the CDR3 is TGTGCCAGCTCACCAAAGAGGACAGTTTCCTACGAGCAGTACTTC. Encoded protein: CASSPKRTVSYEQYF.

On this clonotype: Mismatch with germline at one junction end may stem from a read error. The genes are TRBV5-1 and TRBJ2-5; D remains ambiguous. The CDR3 contains 14 residues. Germline CDR1 is SGHRS and CDR2 is YFSETQ. In DNA form, the CDR3 reads TGCGCCAGCAGCTTGGTGGCCGGTCAAGGGACCCAGTACTTC. Translation gives CASSLVAGQGTQYF.

This chain connects TRBV30 to TRBJ2-1; a weak D match, TRBD2 (6 bases). Germline-derived CDR1 and CDR2 are GTSNPN and SVGIG (reference sequence). This CDR3 is built from 16 residues. Deletions cut 4 bases from V and 0 bases from J, with 16 bases between. The CDR3 sequence is CAWKDGRGSSYNEQFF. In nucleotides, the CDR3 is TGTGCCTGGAAGGATGGTCGGGGGAGCTCCTACAATGAGCAGTTCTTC.

This clonotype was observed a few times. J is TRBJ2-2 and V is TRBV2, with 11 bases that match TRBD1. Germline assignment: CDR1 SNHLY and CDR2 FYNNEI. The CDR3 runs 15 residues. The ends lost 4 bases at V and 5 bases at J; junction bases unmatched: 3. The CDR3 sequence: CASSVGQGATGELFF. In nucleotides, the CDR3 is TGTGCCAGCAGTGTTGGACAGGGGGCAACCGGGGAGCTGTTTTTT.